This T cell receptor (beta chain) is drawn from a study of cytomegalovirus exposure and HLA in healthy donors. As regards this clone: Its antigen is unidentified.

The PCR was carried out with 60 Vbeta primers and 13 Jbeta primers. Sequenced by immunoSEQ multiplex PCR; TCRdb stores in-frame clones only, minus some. Of 130,000 to 150,000 clones listed, around 10% are singletons. Study-wide results and caveats: Most TCR sequences proved rare, with some public TCRs found in many donors. Earlier analysis yielded a pattern in which most TCR beta V segments were productive about 90% or about 30% of the time. Through in vitro validation, three CMV-associated chains were shown to be specific for CMV antigens.

The CDR3 totals 14 residues. V dropped 2 bases and J dropped 1 base, with 8 bases sitting between them. Germline assignment: CDR1 MDHEN and CDR2 SYDVKM. V and J are TRBV28 and TRBJ1-1; D is undetermined. The specimen was PBMCs. The TCR originated in a male donor in good health and CMV-seronegative. This CDR3 is CASSLVQENTEAFF. The CDR3 bases are TGTGCCAGCAGTTTAGTCCAGGAGAACACTGAAGCTTTCTTT.